What follows describes a single TCR beta chain. Its antigen is unknown. The data were obtained in a study of cytomegalovirus exposure and HLA in healthy donors. Study-wide results and limits: Whilst most TCR sequences proved rare, a subset of public TCRs occurred across many donors.

The CDR3 runs to 12 residues. V was shortened by 4 bases and J by 3 bases, with 7 bases between the two germline ends. Germline V gives CDR1 SQVTM, CDR2 ANQGSEA. In the PCR, 60 Vbeta and 13 Jbeta primers were used. Here immunoSEQ multiplex PCR was the method, and the copy in TCRdb shows in-frame clones only, minus some. The repertoire holds under 130,000 clones, with roughly 70% as singletons. The chain employs TRBV29-1 and TRBJ1-5, with D unclear. The sequence derives from a middle-aged man in good health and CMV-seronegative. Sample: PBMCs. The CDR3 coding sequence is TGCAGCGTTGGGCAGGTCAATCAGCCCCAGCATTTT. Translated, it gives CSVGQVNQPQHF.